The rows below give T cell receptor beta chains drawn from one sample of a study of OX40 agonist ivuxolimab in advanced cancers. Here immunoSEQ multiplex PCR was the method, and the copy in TCRdb shows in-frame clones only, minus some. The profile covers roughly 49,000 clones, with roughly 90% appearing a single time and around 3.5% taken by the ten largest. The specimen was CD4+ or CD8+ T cells sorted from blood, collected in a trial of the OX40 agonist ivuxolimab. The receptors originated from an adult with an advanced solid tumor such as melanoma, head and neck, liver or kidney cancer. CDR3s leave out the opening cysteine and the closing phenylalanine or tryptophan.

TRBJ2-1	TRBV6-6	ASSLTSSSYNEQF
TRBJ1-2	TRBV6-5	ASSQDSNYGYT
TRBJ2-7	TRBV5-1	ASSLLGTETYEQY
TRBJ1-2	TRBV7-9	ASSLVGDSNPFGYT
TRBJ1-2	TRBV14	ASSQAGGRLYT
TRBJ2-1	TRBV11-2	ASSLESYNEQF
TRBJ2-7	TRBV28	ASSPLGEQY
TRBJ2-1	TRBV7-7	ASSSKAGAYNEQF
TRBJ2-2	TRBV6-1	ASRASGGAGELF
TRBJ2-7	TRBV7-9	ASSSSGTPKKAEQY
TRBJ2-3	TRBV5-1	ASSRIGDRGTDTQY
TRBJ1-5	TRBV2	AIGGLQPQH
TRBJ1-3	TRBV18	ASSPQTGTSGNTIY
TRBJ1-2	TRBV19	ASRYPGANPSYT
TRBJ1-5	TRBV5-1	ASSLEGGNQPQH
TRBJ1-6	TRBV18	ASSPAMGRMNSPLH
TRBJ2-7	TRBV11-2	ASSLDTYEQY
TRBJ2-5	TRBV11-2	ASSLDRGQY
TRBJ2-1	TRBV7-3	ASSRDQINEQF
TRBJ2-7	TRBV10-3	AIGRPTGDEQY
TRBJ2-3	TRBV28	ASTEGRTQY
TRBJ2-2	TRBV7-3	ASSFSGQNTGELF
TRBJ2-5	TRBV11-2	ASSLAPQRRSETQY
TRBJ1-1	TRBV7-3	ASSFNAGQGGEAF
TRBJ2-7	TRBV30	AWSVHGSGSYEQY
TRBJ2-7	TRBV9	ASSPSGTSGSYQY
TRBJ2-1	TRBV9	ASSVGGRRRDEQF
TRBJ2-3	TRBV7-3	ASSPGGSGEDTQY
TRBJ1-2	TRBV27	ASRAQGHYGYT
TRBJ1-5	TRBV11-3	ASSLEDPETGDNQPQH
TRBJ1-5	TRBV28	ASSSPGQGSGQPQH
TRBJ2-1	TRBV16	ASSQRAGGTFYEQF
-	TRBV19	ASSIIPSGSHEQY
TRBJ2-7	TRBV30	AWMGSYEQY
TRBJ1-2	TRBV5-4	ASSLAPGQGLAGYT
TRBJ2-7	TRBV6-5	ASRFRGGEQY
TRBJ1-6	TRBV19	ASSMQANSPLH